The present T cell receptor (beta chain) was sequenced within a study of blood T cell repertoires in COVID-19. Looking at the study overall: Acute-phase and convalescent COVID-19 samples originated in the United States, Italy and Spain. PBMCs, B-cell-depleted T cells, or T cells were the source of the cDNA or gDNA that made up the material.

Original analysis: Amplification from reference gene primers served as the basis for estimated nucleated cell counts. The protocol was immunoSEQ multiplex PCR, while the TCRdb copy is restricted to in-frame clones and leaves out a portion. V and J calls and clone size follow that table, whereas D and trimming were derived from the DNA. The sample yields 70,000 to 85,000 clones, approximately 90% seen once. Germline lookup yields CDR1 MDHEN and CDR2 SYDVKM. V lost 10 bases and J 1 base, leaving 10 bases between the germline ends. CDR3 length: 12 amino acids. This TCR was sampled from a woman in her fifties or sixties with active COVID-19. This chain joins TRBV28 and TRBJ1-2, with D perhaps TRBD1 (6 bases). Sequenced material: peripheral blood. CDR3 DNA: TGTGCCACCGAACAGGGTAACTATGGCTACACCTTC. Amino acids: CATEQGNYGYTF.